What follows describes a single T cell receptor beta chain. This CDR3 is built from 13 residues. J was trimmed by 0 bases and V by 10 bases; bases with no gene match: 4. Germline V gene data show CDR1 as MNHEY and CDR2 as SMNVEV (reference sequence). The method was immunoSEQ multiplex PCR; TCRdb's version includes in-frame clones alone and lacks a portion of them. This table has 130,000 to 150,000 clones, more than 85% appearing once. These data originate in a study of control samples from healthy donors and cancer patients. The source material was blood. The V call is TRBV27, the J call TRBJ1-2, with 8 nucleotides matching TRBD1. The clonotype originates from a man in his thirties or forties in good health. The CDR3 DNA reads TGTGCCACTCAGGGGGCGTCTAACTATGGCTACACCTTC. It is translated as CATQGASNYGYTF.